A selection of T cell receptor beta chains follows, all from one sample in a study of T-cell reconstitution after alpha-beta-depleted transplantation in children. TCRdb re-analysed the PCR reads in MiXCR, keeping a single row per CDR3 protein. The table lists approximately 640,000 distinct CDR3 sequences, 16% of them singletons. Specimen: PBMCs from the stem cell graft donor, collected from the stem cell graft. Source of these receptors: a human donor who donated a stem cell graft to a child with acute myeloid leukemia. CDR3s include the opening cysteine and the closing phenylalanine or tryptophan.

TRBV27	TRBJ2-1	CASTLTSVHNEQFF
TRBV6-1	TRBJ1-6	CASSQDRGKWSPLHF
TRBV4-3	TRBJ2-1	CASSQDRGGLNEQFF
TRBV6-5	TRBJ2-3	CASSYPGPKDTQYF
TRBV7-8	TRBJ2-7	CASSLGQVTSEQYF
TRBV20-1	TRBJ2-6	CSALQNSGANVLTF
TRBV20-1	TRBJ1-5	CSAVGMGGARTQPQHF
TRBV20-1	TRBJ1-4	CSASGGSTNEKLFF
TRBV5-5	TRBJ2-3	CASSSRPEGGADTQYF
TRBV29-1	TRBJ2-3	CSVHYRGQTDTQYF
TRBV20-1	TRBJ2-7	CSARKSRAYEQYF
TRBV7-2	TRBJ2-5	CASSRGTSGYQETQYF
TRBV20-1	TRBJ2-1	CSARPSGGANEQFF
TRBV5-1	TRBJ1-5	CASSLQGADGQPQHF
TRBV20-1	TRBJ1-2	CSARPPGHNYGYTF
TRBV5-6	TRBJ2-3	CASSLFQGARTDTQYF
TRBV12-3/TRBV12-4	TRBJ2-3	CASSSRDRGMDTQYF
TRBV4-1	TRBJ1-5	CASSQAGVGNQPQHF
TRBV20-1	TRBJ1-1	CSARDRGLTEAFF
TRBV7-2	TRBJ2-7	CASSLRHEQYF
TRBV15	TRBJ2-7	CATSRDPKQDSSYEQYF
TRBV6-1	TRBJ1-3	CASSPGPHSGNTIYF
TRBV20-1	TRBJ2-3	CCATGIAGSLFADTQYF
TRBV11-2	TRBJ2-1	CASSLVHQAHFF
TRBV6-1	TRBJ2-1	CASRPPGLDEQFF
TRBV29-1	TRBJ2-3	CSTVRGSPGDTQYF
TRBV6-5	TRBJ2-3	CASNPRPGGTDTQYF
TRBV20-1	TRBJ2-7	CSATGTASYEQYF
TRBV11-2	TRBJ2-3	CASSLDMVTQYF
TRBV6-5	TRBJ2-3	CASSYGTFTSTDTQYF
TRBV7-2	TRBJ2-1	CASSLGGSGLNEQFF